In this sample, the clone carrying this TCR beta chain turned up once. This entry is derived from a study of blood T cell repertoires in COVID-19. Study context: Material from acute and convalescent COVID-19 was sourced from the United States, Italy and Spain.

Produced via immunoSEQ multiplex PCR; TCRdb's table is partial and in-frame only. The data show roughly 220,000 clones, about nine tenths seen once. From germline, CDR1 is SGHVS and CDR2 FNYEAQ. J was trimmed by 4 bases and V by 8 bases; bases with no gene match: 9. The CDR3 consists of 15 residues. The sequence was collected from an elderly man with acute or convalescent COVID-19. The chain combines TRBV7-6 with TRBJ2-3; 10 bases are shared with TRBD2. The specimen sequenced was peripheral blood. The CDR3 is CASGKAGGSADTQYF. The CDR3 nucleotides are TGTGCCAGCGGTAAAGCGGGAGGGTCGGCAGATACGCAGTATTTT.